The 21 T cell receptor beta chains below were found in one sample sequenced in a study of T-cell reconstitution after alpha-beta-depleted transplantation in children. Researchers prepared the TCRbeta library using unique molecular identifiers, the study reports. TCRdb re-called the PCR reads through MiXCR, storing one row per CDR3 protein. This sample has 250,000 to 300,000 distinct CDR3 sequences, with over 9.5% found just once. This specimen consisted of PBMCs, obtained before TCRalphabeta/CD19-depleted stem cell transplant. The receptors originated from a boy under two years old with acute myeloid leukemia, due to receive a stem cell transplant.

The gene calls are TRBV4-2 and TRBJ2-7, with D tentatively TRBD2 (5 bases). Trimming left V 2 bases short and J 0 bases short, with 11 bases between. This CDR3 comprises 15 residues. Germline CDR1 and CDR2: LGHNA and YNFKEQ. This chain's CDR3 is CASSQPRTVSYEQYF. DNA for the CDR3: TGTGCCAGCAGCCAACCCCGGACTGTCTCCTACGAGCAGTACTTC.

There are many counts of this clonotype. The chain employs TRBV20-1 and TRBJ2-3; D is perhaps TRBD1 or TRBD2 (5 bases each). CDR3 length: 15 amino acids. V was clipped by 4 bases and J by 3 bases, with 17 bases between them. Germline CDR1 reads DFQATT; CDR2 reads SNEGSKA (reference sequence). Written as DNA, the CDR3 is TGCAGTGCTACCCTTCCGGGACCGACGACAGATACGCAGTATTTT. It encodes CSATLPGPTTDTQYF.

The chain recombines TRBV30 with TRBJ2-6; D possibly corresponds to TRBD1 (6 bases). In germline, CDR1 is GTSNPN, CDR2 SVGIG (reference sequence). The CDR3 has 18 residues. The V end lost 4 bases, the J end lost 2 bases, and 21 bases lay between the germline ends. The CDR3 DNA reads as TGTGCCTGGACTCAACCTACAGGGTGGGCAGCTGGGGCCAACGTCCTGACTTTC. Its translation: CAWTQPTGWAAGANVLTF.

This clonotype came up many times. This chain connects TRBV25-1 to TRBJ2-2; 7 bases are a match to TRBD2. Per the germline V gene, CDR1 is MGHDK and CDR2 is SYGVNS. Unmatched junction bases numbered 2, after V lost 4 bases and J lost 3 bases. This CDR3 has 14 residues. CDR3 DNA sequence: TGTGCCAGCAGTGCGCGGGAGCACACCGGGGAGCTGTTTTTT. Its protein is CASSAREHTGELFF. Using reference TRBV25-1 and TRBJ2-2 for the parts outside the CDR3, the full variable domain is EADIYQTPRYLVIGTGKKITLECSQTMGHDKMYWYQQDPGMELHLIHYSYGVNSTEKGDLSSESTVSRIRTEHFPLTLESARPSHTSQYLCASSAREHTGELFFGEGSRLTVL.

This clonotype was seen more than once but under ten times. V and J are TRBV28 and TRBJ2-1; tentative D call: TRBD2 (5 bases). CDR3 size: 15 residues. V was pared by 0 bases and J by 5 bases, with 11 bases between. Germline CDR1 and CDR2: MDHEN and SYDVKM. CDR3 nucleotide sequence: TGTGCCAGCAGTTTATGGGAGGCTGGGAACAATGAGCAGTTCTTC. The encoded protein is CASSLWEAGNNEQFF.

This clonotype turned up a few times. The chain combines TRBV24-1 with TRBJ2-2, with TRBD2 matching over 13 bases. V shed 0 bases, J shed 3 bases, and the junction held 15 bases outside the gene matches. Germline V CDR1 and CDR2: KGHDR, SFDVKD. CDR3 size: 22 residues. CDR3 coding DNA: TGTGCCACCAGTGATTTGCCCACTTCCGGGACTAGCGGGACCGAACACACCGGGGAGCTGTTTTTT. Amino acids: CATSDLPTSGTSGTEHTGELFF.

This clonotype showed up many times. V usage is TRBV10-3 and J usage is TRBJ2-1; the match to TRBD2 covers 10 bases. The CDR3 spans 14 residues. Germline V gives CDR1 ENHRY, CDR2 SYGVKD. The V segment lost 6 bases and the J segment 6 bases; nucleotides outside the gene matches: 5. The CDR3 here is CAISIAGGRNEQFF. Written as DNA, the CDR3 is TGTGCCATCAGCATAGCGGGAGGTCGCAATGAGCAGTTCTTC.

This clonotype was counted many times. The rearrangement uses TRBV7-2 and TRBJ2-5; D is unclear. The V and J ends lost 5 bases and 2 bases respectively, with 12 bases between them. Germline CDR1 is SGHTA and CDR2 is FQGNSA. The CDR3 is made up of 14 amino acids. CDR3 DNA sequence: TGTGCCAGCAGCCCTCAGCTGGGGCAAGAGACCCAGTACTTC. It encodes CASSPQLGQETQYF. The full variable domain, completed using reference TRBV7-2 and TRBJ2-5, is GAGVSQSPSNKVTEKGKDVELRCDPISGHTALYWYRQSLGQGLEFLIYFQGNSAPDKSGLPSDRFSAERTGGSVSTLTIQRTQQEDSAVYLCASSPQLGQETQYFGPGTRLLVL.

This clonotype was found many times. The chain links TRBV12-3 or TRBV12-4 to TRBJ2-7; no clear D. Trimming shortened V by 1 base and J by 3 bases, and 7 bases separated the two germline ends. The CDR3 runs 13 residues. The CDR3 sequence: CASSLDPLYEQYF. The CDR3 nucleotides read TGTGCCAGCAGTTTAGACCCTCTCTACGAGCAGTACTTC.

The table lists this clonotype with many counts. The rearrangement uses TRBV28 and TRBJ2-7; no firm D call. V was clipped by 5 bases and J by 0 bases, with 11 bases between them. Germline loops: CDR1 MDHEN, CDR2 SYDVKM. This CDR3 comprises 14 residues. This CDR3 reads CASSPDSRSYEQYF. The CDR3, as DNA: TGTGCCAGCAGTCCTGACTCCCGCTCCTACGAGCAGTACTTC.

V gene TRBV29-1 combines with J gene TRBJ2-2, with unresolved D. Deletions cut 7 bases from V and 5 bases from J, with 8 bases between. In germline, CDR1 is SQVTM, CDR2 ANQGSEA. The CDR3 sequence is 11 residues long. The CDR3 nucleotides are TGCAGCGGCAGAGTTACCGGGGAGCTGTTTTTT. Translating gives CSGRVTGELFF.

The table lists this clonotype with many counts. In DNA, the CDR3 is TGCAGTGCTAGAGATGCCCAGCGGGGGGACAATGAGCAGTTCTTC. Translation gives CSARDAQRGDNEQFF. The chain links TRBV20-1 to TRBJ2-1; TRBD2 matches 9 bases. The V gene's germline CDR1 is DFQATT and CDR2 SNEGSKA (reference sequence). This CDR3 region has 15 residues. The junction had 5 bases not matched to a gene; V was cut back by 0 bases and J by 5 bases.

This rearrangement joins TRBV12-3 or TRBV12-4 to TRBJ1-1, with 7 bases lining up with TRBD1. J gave up 8 bases and V 0 bases, and 18 bases lay outside the gene matches. The CDR3 is 18 amino acids. The CDR3 nucleotides read TGTGCCAGCAGTTTAGCCTTAGTTCTCCGGGACAGTTCCTTCGAAGCTTTCTTT. As protein: CASSLALVLRDSSFEAFF.

This clonotype was recorded many times. This rearrangement joins TRBV20-1 to TRBJ2-7, with TRBD2 identical over 8 bases. Germline CDR1 reads DFQATT; CDR2 reads SNEGSKA (reference sequence). The CDR3 length is 13 residues. Trimming at V came to 6 bases and at J to 3 bases, leaving 7 bases not matched to a gene. This CDR3 is CSAQRGPDYEQYF. CDR3 nucleotide sequence: TGCAGTGCACAGCGGGGGCCCGACTACGAGCAGTACTTC.

This clonotype was detected many times. This chain uses TRBV11-3 with TRBJ2-4; D is uncertain. The CDR3 loop spans 13 amino acids. V was shortened by 1 base and J by 6 bases, with 7 bases between the two germline ends. Germline loops: CDR1 SGHNT, CDR2 YENEEA. The CDR3 DNA is TGTGCCAGCAGCTTAGGGCAGCCAAACATTCAGTACTTC. It yields the protein CASSLGQPNIQYF.

As concerns this clonotype: Just one base apart from a much larger clone, this may be a read error. The V and J genes are TRBV7-8 and TRBJ2-3; D is uncertain. CDR1 and CDR2 (germline): SGHVS, FQNEAQ. The CDR3 covers 16 residues. CDR3 loop: CASSFPRLGNTHTQYF. CDR3 DNA sequence: TGTGCCAGCAGCTTCCCGCGGTTAGGGAACACACATACGCAGTATTTT.

This clonotype was seen many times. The CDR3, as DNA: TGTGCCAGCAGCGTGGCAGGGGGCCCCCTAGGGATTGAAGCTTTCTTT. This gives the protein CASSVAGGPLGIEAFF. V is TRBV12-3 or TRBV12-4 and J is TRBJ1-1; 8 bases are shared with TRBD1. The J segment lost 7 bases and the V segment lost 6 bases, leaving 16 bases of the junction unmatched. This CDR3 comprises 16 residues.

This clonotype was picked up many times. A much larger clonotype is one base distant, so this may be a read error. The V gene is TRBV7-3, the J gene TRBJ2-3; TRBD2 aligns across 7 bases. V shed 2 bases, J shed 4 bases, and the junction held 3 bases outside the gene matches. This CDR3 is 14 amino acids long. Germline-derived CDR1 and CDR2 are SGHTA and FQGTGA. The CDR3 DNA reads as TGTGCCAGCAGCTTAGCGGGAGAGCCAGATACGCAGTATTTT. This encodes CASSLAGEPDTQYF.

Note on this clonotype: A much larger clone is a single base away; this may be a read error. The conserved final phenylalanine or tryptophan is absent from the CDR3, which likely points to a read error. The CDR3 protein is CASSFGPQHI. The CDR3 DNA reads TGTGCCAGCAGTTTTGGGCCCCAGCATATT. V is TRBV28 and J is TRBJ1-5, with D hard to call. The germline V and J ends were trimmed by 3 bases and 9 bases, with 3 bases remaining between them. CDR1 MDHEN and CDR2 SYDVKM come from the germline V gene. This CDR3 is built from 10 residues.

This clonotype showed up many times. The chain combines TRBV7-9 with TRBJ2-1; D may be TRBD1 or TRBD2 (5 bases each). V was cut by 4 bases and J by 6 bases, with 7 bases left in between. Germline values: CDR1 SEHNR, CDR2 FQNEAQ (reference sequence). The CDR3 extends over 12 amino acids. CDR3 amino acids: CASSWGFNEQFF. The CDR3, as DNA: TGTGCCAGCAGCTGGGGGTTCAATGAGCAGTTCTTC.

This clonotype has a count of ten or more. The chain combines TRBV12-3 or TRBV12-4 with TRBJ2-4; the D call may be TRBD1 or TRBD2 (5 bases each). With 7 bases removed from V and 0 bases from J, the gap between germline ends came to 13 bases. The length of the CDR3 is 15 residues. The CDR3 loop is CASTRDGLAKNIQYF. In DNA, the CDR3 is TGTGCCAGCACCCGGGACGGTCTAGCCAAAAACATTCAGTACTTC.